This T cell receptor beta chain was identified during a study of glioma-infiltrating T cells. The CDR3 spans 16 residues. V dropped 0 bases and J dropped 4 bases, with 18 bases sitting between them. Germline CDR1 reads DFQATT; CDR2 reads SNEGSKA (reference sequence). Study observations and caveats: Only very few CDR3 sequences appeared in both tissue and blood.

With regard to this clonotype: Its antigen is unidentified.

TCR alpha and beta CDR3 regions were amplified from RNA using iRepertoire nested multiplex PCR. Tissue mRNA or PBMC total RNA, 100-400 ng, went into one-step reverse transcription and amplification. TCRdb re-analysed the multiplex PCR reads in MiXCR, keeping a single row per CDR3 protein. The data contain around 190,000 distinct CDR3 sequences, roughly two fifths of them singletons. The V gene is TRBV20-1, the J gene TRBJ1-2; no clear D gene. Sequencing was carried out using glioma tissue, nonneoplastic brain tissue, or PBMCs (not recorded which). The clonotype originates from a human donor with low-grade glioma or glioblastoma, undergoing nonglioma brain surgery, or in good health (not recorded which). CDR3 amino acids: CSARDQFRTGPYGYTF. In nucleotides, the CDR3 is TGCAGTGCTAGAGATCAATTTCGGACGGGCCCCTATGGCTACACCTTC.